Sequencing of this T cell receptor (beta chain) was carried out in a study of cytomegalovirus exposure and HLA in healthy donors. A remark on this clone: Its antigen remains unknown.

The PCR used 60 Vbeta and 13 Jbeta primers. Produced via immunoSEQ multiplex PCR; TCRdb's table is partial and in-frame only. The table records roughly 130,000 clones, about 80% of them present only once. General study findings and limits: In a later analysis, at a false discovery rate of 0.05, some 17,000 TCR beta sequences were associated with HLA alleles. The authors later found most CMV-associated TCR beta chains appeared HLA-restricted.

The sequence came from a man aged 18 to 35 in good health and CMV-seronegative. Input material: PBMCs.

CDR3 sequence (DNA): TGCGCCAGCAGCCAAGGCGGTAGCCCCGATGAGCAGTTCTTC. It specifies CASSQGGSPDEQFF. The rearrangement joins TRBV4-1 to TRBJ2-1, with no clear D. V was clipped by 1 base and J by 8 bases, with 12 bases between them. This CDR3 contains 14 residues. Germline V gene data show CDR1 as MGHRA and CDR2 as YSYEKL.